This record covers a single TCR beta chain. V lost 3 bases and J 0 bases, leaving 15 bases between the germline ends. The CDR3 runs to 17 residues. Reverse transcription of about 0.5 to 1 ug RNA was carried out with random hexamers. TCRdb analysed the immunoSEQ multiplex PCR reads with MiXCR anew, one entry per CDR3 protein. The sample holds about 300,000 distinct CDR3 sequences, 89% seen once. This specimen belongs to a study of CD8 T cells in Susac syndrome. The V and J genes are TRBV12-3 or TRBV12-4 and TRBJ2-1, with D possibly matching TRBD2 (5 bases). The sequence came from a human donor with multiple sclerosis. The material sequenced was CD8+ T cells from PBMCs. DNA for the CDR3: TGTGCCAGCAGTTTTTTTACGGGAAAGAGCTCCTACAATGAGCAGTTCTTC. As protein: CASSFFTGKSSYNEQFF.